This TCR beta chain was sequenced in a study of blood T cell repertoires in COVID-19. Study-level background: There were acute and convalescent COVID-19 samples, and they came from the United States, Italy and Spain. The analysed material was cDNA or gDNA that came from T cells, B-cell-depleted T cells, or PBMCs.

Authors' analysis steps: The assay estimated nucleated cells by amplifying reference gene primers. Clones were sequenced by immunoSEQ multiplex PCR, and TCRdb holds only the in-frame ones, with some missing. Clone size and V and J calls were adopted from that table, with D and trimming inferred from the DNA. The sample has about 350,000 clones; less than 90% are singletons. The age range of participants was about 18 to 95 years, with residence in about two dozen US areas. The junction had 2 bases not matched to a gene; V was cut back by 0 bases and J by 2 bases. There are 15 residues in the CDR3. The germline V gene encodes CDR1 LGHNA and CDR2 YNFKEQ.

The J gene is TRBJ2-7, the V gene TRBV4-2; 9 bases are shared with TRBD1. The TCR sequence derives from a woman under 40 who had recovered from COVID-19. Sequencing input: PBMCs or T cells enriched from blood (not recorded which). The CDR3 DNA follows: TGTGCCAGCAGCCAAGATCGGGACAGGGCCTACGAGCAGTACTTC. As protein: CASSQDRDRAYEQYF.